Listed below are T cell receptor beta chains from one sample, sequenced in a study of T cell changes during pregnancy in multiple sclerosis. The assay was immunoSEQ multiplex PCR, and TCRdb's table has in-frame clones only and misses some. The sample lists tens of thousands of clones, roughly 86% seen once, with about 1.7% in the top ten. The starting material was peripheral blood, obtained in the first trimester of pregnancy. The receptor source for this set is a female donor with multiple sclerosis, enrolled in a pregnancy study. The CDR3 runs from the conserved cysteine through the conserved F or W. A D gene is named only where the DNA matches it firmly. Not every row has a clone size; where given, it reads once, few, many or a size class.

V gene	D gene	J gene	CDR3 length	clone size	CDR3 DNA	CDR3 protein
TRBV14	-	TRBJ1-5	13	-	TGTGCCAGCAGCCAAGGGCGGTATCAGCCCCAGCATTTT	CASSQGRYQPQHF
TRBV4-1	TRBD2	TRBJ2-1	17	-	TGCGCCAGCAGCCCCTCTTGGGCGGGAGGTCTTTTGGATGAGCAGTTCTTC	CASSPSWAGGLLDEQFF
TRBV7-9	TRBD2	TRBJ2-3	16	-	TGTGCCAGCAGCTTAGCAACTAGCGGAGCCACAGATACGCAGTATTTT	CASSLATSGATDTQYF
TRBV6-5	TRBD2	TRBJ2-7	15	-	TGTGCCAGCAGCCGAGAGCGGGAGCTTCCCTACGAGCAGTACTTC	CASSRERELPYEQYF
TRBV4-2	-	TRBJ2-5	14	once	TGTGCCAGCAGCCAAGATGACGGGAAAGAGACCCAGTACTTC	CASSQDDGKETQYF
TRBV7-2	TRBD2	TRBJ2-7	13	-	TGTGCCAGCAAACTAGCGGGCTCCTACGAGCAGTACTTC	CASKLAGSYEQYF
TRBV5-5	TRBD2	TRBJ2-7	18	-	TGTGCCAGCAGCCCCGATAATCGCGGCGGGAGGGCCGCGGACGAGCAGTACTTC	CASSPDNRGGRAADEQYF
TRBV5-1	TRBD2	TRBJ2-1	15	-	TGCGCCAGCAGTTTTTTTAGCGGGAGGGTAGATGAGCAGTTCTTC	CASSFFSGRVDEQFF
TRBV6-5	TRBD1	TRBJ1-2	14	-	TGTGCCAGCAGTTATGGGGACAGGGAGGGTGGCTACACCTTC	CASSYGDREGGYTF
TRBV5-4	-	TRBJ1-1	15	-	TGTGCCAGCAGCTATCAAAGGGGAATGAACACTGAAGCTTTCTTT	CASSYQRGMNTEAFF
TRBV6-1	TRBD1	TRBJ2-7	15	-	TGTGCCAGCAGTGAAGCAGGACAGGGCCTCTACGAGCAGTACTTC	CASSEAGQGLYEQYF
TRBV5-1	TRBD2	TRBJ2-4	14	once	TGCGCCAGCAGCTTGGGAGGCGGGAGTTACATTCAGTACTTC	CASSLGGGSYIQYF
TRBV5-4	-	TRBJ2-3	14	-	TGTGCCAGCAGCTTGATTCCGTCCGCAGATACGCAGTATTTT	CASSLIPSADTQYF
TRBV6-5	-	TRBJ1-4	15	-	TGTGCCAGCAGTTACTCGTTAGGGGTTGGAGAAAAACTGTTTTTT	CASSYSLGVGEKLFF
TRBV5-4	-	TRBJ1-2	16	-	TGTGCCAGCAGCGGAGGTGGTAAAAGCGTCCTGACGGGCTACACCTTC	CASSGGGKSVLTGYTF
TRBV9	-	TRBJ1-2	15	-	TGTGCCAGCAGCGTGAGCGAGAATGCTAACTATGGCTACACCTTC	CASSVSENANYGYTF
TRBV29-1	-	TRBJ2-3	14	-	TGCAGCGTTGGCTCAGGACTAAACACAGATACGCAGTATTTT	CSVGSGLNTDTQYF
TRBV18	TRBD2	TRBJ2-3	16	-	TGTGCCAGCTCTGGGCTTGGACTAGCGGGCACAGATACGCAGTATTTT	CASSGLGLAGTDTQYF
TRBV18	TRBD2	TRBJ2-3	17	-	TGTGCCAGCTCGGGCAATGGTGGACTAGGAAACACAGATACGCAGTATTTT	CASSGNGGLGNTDTQYF
TRBV18	TRBD1	TRBJ2-1	15	-	TGTGCCAGCTCACAAACCGACAGGGGTGGTGGTGAGCAGTTCTTC	CASSQTDRGGGEQFF
TRBV30	TRBD1	TRBJ2-7	15	-	TGTGCCTGGAGTGGGTCGGGACAGCCTTCCTACGAGCAGTACTTC	CAWSGSGQPSYEQYF
TRBV18	-	TRBJ1-2	14	-	TGTGCCAGCTCACCCGCGACAGGAGTCGATGGCTACACCTTC	CASSPATGVDGYTF
TRBV18	TRBD1	TRBJ2-7	17	once	TGTGCCAGCTCACCAGGGGTTGGGGGACAGGGGTCCTACGAGCAGTACTTC	CASSPGVGGQGSYEQYF
TRBV10-3	-	TRBJ2-4	14	-	TGTGCCATCAGTGAGTCGAGTTCTGAAAACATTCAGTACTTC	CAISESSSENIQYF
TRBV7-9	-	TRBJ1-1	12	few	TGTGCCAGCAGCTTTCAGGGAACTGAAGCTTTCTTT	CASSFQGTEAFF
TRBV11-1	-	TRBJ2-5	18	-	TGTGCCAGCAGCTTAGTGTACTATCCCGGGACACACAAAGAGACCCAGTACTTC	CASSLVYYPGTHKETQYF
TRBV27	TRBD2	TRBJ2-3	16	-	TGTGCCAGCAGTCCATCTAGCGGGAGTGTTCCAGATACGCAGTATTTT	CASSPSSGSVPDTQYF
TRBV4-2	-	TRBJ1-4	16	-	TGTGCCAGCAGCCAATATCTGGACAACCCTAATGAAAAACTGTTTTTT	CASSQYLDNPNEKLFF
TRBV10-3	TRBD2	TRBJ2-1	14	-	TGTGCCATGGGCCGGACTAGCGGGAGAAACGAGCAGTTCTTC	CAMGRTSGRNEQFF
TRBV28	TRBD1	TRBJ2-7	14	-	TGTGCCAGCAGTTTGGGGACAGGGTATTCCGAGCAGTACTTC	CASSLGTGYSEQYF
TRBV6-6	-	TRBJ2-1	15	-	TGTGCCAGCAGGCGTCTAGGGGCCTCCTACAATGAGCAGTTCTTC	CASRRLGASYNEQFF
TRBV5-6	TRBD1	TRBJ1-2	16	-	TGTGCCAGCAGCCCAAGGCTGGGGACAGCTAACTATGGCTACACCTTC	CASSPRLGTANYGYTF
TRBV4-2	TRBD2	TRBJ2-1	16	-	TGTGCCAGCAGACCAAGGGTCGGGAGGGCCGGGGATGAGCAGTTCTTC	CASRPRVGRAGDEQFF
TRBV7-2	TRBD2	TRBJ2-7	11	-	TGTGCCAGCAGCATACGGACTAGCGCGACCTTC	CASSIRTSATF
TRBV10-1	-	TRBJ1-1	15	-	TGCGCCAGCAGTGAGTTTGGACACTTGAACACTGAAGCTTTCTTT	CASSEFGHLNTEAFF
TRBV27	TRBD1	TRBJ1-2	15	-	TGTGCCAGCCTGCGGACAGGGGGCGCAAGGGATGGCTACACCTTC	CASLRTGGARDGYTF
TRBV4-2	TRBD2	TRBJ2-2	15	-	TGTGCCAGCAGCCAAGTAGGGCGGGAGACTGGGGAGCTGTTTTTT	CASSQVGRETGELFF
TRBV18	-	TRBJ2-7	15	-	TGTGCCAGCTCACCGTACCGGGACACACCCTACGAGCAGTACTTC	CASSPYRDTPYEQYF
TRBV19	-	TRBJ2-5	15	-	TGTGCCAGTAGTATAGTATCGGGGGGCGAGGAGACCCAGTACTTC	CASSIVSGGEETQYF
TRBV5-1	TRBD2	TRBJ2-7	19	-	TGCGCCAGCAGCTTGGCCCCTCTACTAGCGGGAGGAGGCTCCTACGAGCAGTACTTC	CASSLAPLLAGGGSYEQYF
TRBV7-9	-	TRBJ2-2	14	-	TGTGCCAGCAGCTTAGTCTATAACACCGGGGAGCTGTTTTTT	CASSLVYNTGELFF
TRBV6-1	-	TRBJ1-1	14	-	TGTGCCAGCAGTGAAAGAATAGGGAGGACTGAAGCTTTCTTT	CASSERIGRTEAFF
TRBV28	-	TRBJ2-3	11	-	TGTGCCAGCAGCCATACAGATACGCAGTATTTT	CASSHTDTQYF